These T cell receptor beta chains were read from a single sample in a study of ipilimumab plus nivolumab after autologous stem cell transplantation. This table comes from immunoSEQ multiplex PCR, and its TCRdb copy is limited to in-frame clones, with some not included. The sample includes about 15,000 clones, about 65% of them seen just once. The sample here was PBMCs, taken in a trial of ipilimumab plus nivolumab as post-transplant consolidation. The receptor set was obtained from a male donor with diffuse large B-cell lymphoma. CDR3s include the opening cysteine and the closing phenylalanine or tryptophan. Fields, in order: V gene, D gene, clone size, J gene, CDR3 DNA, CDR3 protein. A D gene is named only where the DNA matches it firmly. Clone size appears in some rows only: once, few, many, or a class for an expanded clone.

>TRBV7-3|-|-|TRBJ2-2
TGTGCCAGCAGCTACACAGGGAACACCGGGGAGCTGTTTTTT
CASSYTGNTGELFF
>TRBV7-6|TRBD2|-|TRBJ2-5
TGTGCCAGCGGGGGAGGGGCTAGCCAAGAGACCCAGTACTTC
CASGGGASQETQYF
>TRBV11-2|-|-|TRBJ1-3
TGTGCCAGCAACCCAGACAGACTTACTGGAAACACCATATATTTT
CASNPDRLTGNTIYF
>TRBV7-3|TRBD1|few|TRBJ2-1
TGTGCCAGCAGCTCCCCCGCGGGACAGGGGAGTTTCAGTGAGCAGTTCTTC
CASSSPAGQGSFSEQFF
>TRBV11-3|-|few|TRBJ2-2
TGTGCCAGCAGCTTAAACTCCTACACCGGGGAGCTGTTTTTT
CASSLNSYTGELFF
>TRBV18|TRBD1|once|TRBJ1-1
TGTGCCAGCTCACCGAGACAGGGGAATTTAAACACTGAAGCTTTCTTT
CASSPRQGNLNTEAFF
>TRBV5-1|TRBD2|-|TRBJ2-5
TGCGCCAGCAGCTTGGGGATAGCGGGAGGTAGTGGAGAGACCCAGTACTTC
CASSLGIAGGSGETQYF
>TRBV7-2|-|-|TRBJ2-1
TGTGCCAGCAGCCACTGGTATGAGCAGTTCTTC
CASSHWYEQFF
>TRBV11-3|TRBD2|-|TRBJ2-5
TGTGCCAGCAGCTCCGTACTAGCGGGAGGGCGAGAGACCCAGTACTTC
CASSSVLAGGRETQYF
>TRBV7-2|-|once|TRBJ2-5
TGTGCCAGCAGTCAGGGGGGTTCCGCGACCCGACAAGAGACCCAGTACTTC
CASSQGGSATRQETQYF
>TRBV11-3|-|-|TRBJ2-5
TGTGCCAGCAGCCCAGTGGGGGACCAAGAGACCCAGTACTTC
CASSPVGDQETQYF
>TRBV6-5|TRBD1|-|TRBJ1-2
TGTGCCAGCAGTTACTCCCCGGGACAGGGGGCGAGCTACACCTTC
CASSYSPGQGASYTF
>TRBV10-1|TRBD2|-|TRBJ2-1
TGCGCCAGCAGTGCTAATGTAGGACTAGCGGTCTCCAATGAGCAGTTCTTC
CASSANVGLAVSNEQFF
>TRBV30|-|-|TRBJ1-5
TGTGCCTGGAGTGCGGTGGCAGGGGAGGTTGGTCAGCCCCAGCATTTT
CAWSAVAGEVGQPQHF
>TRBV30|-|-|TRBJ1-1
TGTGCCTGGGGAAGGAAGGGGAACACTGAAGCTTTCTTT
CAWGRKGNTEAFF
>TRBV19|TRBD2|-|TRBJ2-1
TGTGCCAGTACCCTCGATGCTAGCGGGAGGAGTGAGCAGTTCTTC
CASTLDASGRSEQFF
>TRBV2|-|-|TRBJ1-5
TGTGCCAGCAGTGAGAGTCCCGGGAGATACAATCAGCCCCAGCATTTT
CASSESPGRYNQPQHF
>TRBV5-1|-|-|TRBJ2-6
TGCGCCAGCAGCTTGGAAGTATCGGGGTCTGGGGCCAACGTCCTGACTTTC
CASSLEVSGSGANVLTF
>TRBV5-1|-|-|TRBJ1-2
TGCGCCAGCAGCCCCTCAGGGTCTCAGTATGGCTACACCTTC
CASSPSGSQYGYTF
>TRBV5-1|-|-|TRBJ2-5
TGCGCCAGCAGCTCCCCCAACCAAGAGACCCAGTACTTC
CASSSPNQETQYF
>TRBV9|-|-|TRBJ1-2
TGTGCCAGCAGCGCCGACCCCGGAGAAATAGATGGCTACACCTTC
CASSADPGEIDGYTF
>TRBV10-3|TRBD1|few|TRBJ1-4
TGTGCCATCAGTCCGGGACAGGCTAATGAAAAACTGTTTTTT
CAISPGQANEKLFF
>TRBV28|-|-|TRBJ2-3
TGTGCCAGCAGTTCTCGGGGAGGGGGTACAGATACGCAGTATTTT
CASSSRGGGTDTQYF
>TRBV30|-|-|TRBJ1-3
TGTGCCTGGGTAAAATTAGCGGGAAACACCATATATTTT
CAWVKLAGNTIYF
>TRBV9|-|-|TRBJ2-1
TGTGCCAGCAGCGTAGAGACAGCAAGCTACAATGAGCAGTTCTTC
CASSVETASYNEQFF
>TRBV7-7|TRBD2|few|TRBJ2-3
TGTGCTAGCAGCTTGGCTAGCGGGAGTCGTACGCAGTATTTT
CASSLASGSRTQYF
>TRBV11-2|-|-|TRBJ2-7
TGTGCCAGCAGCTTAAGGGCAGGGCCCTACGAGCAGTACTTC
CASSLRAGPYEQYF
>TRBV7-9|TRBD1|few|TRBJ2-3
TGTGCCAGCAGCTCGACAGGGACCGCAGATACGCAGTATTTT
CASSSTGTADTQYF
>TRBV19|-|-|TRBJ2-5
TGTGCCAGTAGTATTCCCGGGGCAGGGGAACTACAAGAGACCCAGTACTTC
CASSIPGAGELQETQYF
>TRBV11-3|-|-|TRBJ1-2
TGTGCCAGCAGCTTAGGGCCGCGTCGGGGCTACACCTTC
CASSLGPRRGYTF
>TRBV28|-|-|TRBJ1-1
TGTGCCAGCAGTTACAAGCCACAGGGAATCGGTGAAGCTTTCTTT
CASSYKPQGIGEAFF
>TRBV6-1|-|-|TRBJ2-7
TGTGCCAGCACTCCCGCACGGAATCCCTACGAGCAGTACTTC
CASTPARNPYEQYF
>TRBV20-1|-|once|TRBJ2-7
TGCAGTGCTAGAGGGCCCTACGAGCAGTACTTC
CSARGPYEQYF
>TRBV13|TRBD1|-|TRBJ2-7
TGTGCCAGCAGCCCATACGATCCGTGGACAGGGCCCTCCTACGAGCAGTACTTC
CASSPYDPWTGPSYEQYF
>TRBV27|-|-|TRBJ2-7
TGTGCCAGCAGTTCAGAACCCACAGGAATCGAGCAGTACTTC
CASSSEPTGIEQYF
>TRBV18|-|-|TRBJ2-7
TGTGCCAGCTCACCGACGACAGACTCCTACGAGCAGTACTTC
CASSPTTDSYEQYF
>TRBV2|-|-|TRBJ1-4
TGTGCCAGCACCGCCGTGACTCCGGTGCTCGAAGAAAAACTGTTTTTT
CASTAVTPVLEEKLFF
>TRBV5-1|-|medium-sized|TRBJ1-1
TGCGCCAGCAGCTTGGACACTATGAACACTGAAGCTTTCTTT
CASSLDTMNTEAFF
>TRBV28|-|-|TRBJ1-5
TGTGCCAGCAGTGGGGGCAGGGGACGGAATCAGCCCCAGCATTTT
CASSGGRGRNQPQHF
>TRBV23-1|-|-|TRBJ1-5
TGCGCCAGCAGTCGACACCGGCGGGGACACAATCAGCCCCAGCATTTT
CASSRHRRGHNQPQHF
>TRBV11-3|-|-|TRBJ2-2
TGTGCCAGCAGCTTTTCATTTTGGCCGAACACCGGGGAGCTGTTTTTT
CASSFSFWPNTGELFF